The rows below give T cell receptor beta chains drawn from one sample of a study of graft-versus-host responses after intestinal transplantation. Data came from immunoSEQ multiplex PCR; TCRdb stores just in-frame clones and leaves some out. The top ten hold approximately 0.3% of the sample, which has 75,000 to 95,000 clones, around 90% seen once. What these receptors recognize is not known. The specimen comprised unstimulated CD4+ T cells sorted from spleen or lymph node cells, sampled before transplant. All receptors derive from a human donor who was the organ donor for an intestinal transplant. Each CDR3 is given with its conserved first and last residue. A D gene is named only where the DNA matches it firmly. Size tells how often a clone was seen (once, few, many) or the class of an expanded clone, and some rows leave it out.

cdr3_nt,cdr3_aa,j_call,clone_size,v_call,d_call
TGTGCCAGCATGGGACTAGCGGGAGTGTTGGCCTACAATGAGCAGTTCTTC,CASMGLAGVLAYNEQFF,TRBJ2-1,once,TRBV27,TRBD2
TGCGCCAGCAGCAAGACAGGGGGAGCTGGAAACACCATATATTTT,CASSKTGGAGNTIYF,TRBJ1-3,-,TRBV5-1,TRBD1
TGTGCCAGCAGCCAAGTTACGGGAGCCTCCGGGCAGTACTTC,CASSQVTGASGQYF,TRBJ2-7,-,TRBV4-2,-
TGCGCCAGCAGCTTGGAGAGGATGGATCAGCCCCAGCATTTT,CASSLERMDQPQHF,TRBJ1-5,-,TRBV5-1,-
TGTGCCAGCTCACAAGCGGTTCGAGGGGAGACCCAGTACTTC,CASSQAVRGETQYF,TRBJ2-5,-,TRBV18,-
TGTGCCAGCAGCTTCGCTAGCGGGGCCTCCTACGAGCAGTACTTC,CASSFASGASYEQYF,TRBJ2-7,-,TRBV7-9,TRBD2
TGTGCCTGGAGCCCCCCCCCAGGCCAGGCCCTCTATGGCTACACCTTC,CAWSPPPGQALYGYTF,TRBJ1-2,-,TRBV30,-
TGTGCCAGCAGTGGGTGGCGGGACTCTAACTATGGCTACACCTTC,CASSGWRDSNYGYTF,TRBJ1-2,-,TRBV6-5,-
TGTGCCAGCAGCTTGGCCAGGGGGGCCGTGGAGACCCAGTACTTC,CASSLARGAVETQYF,TRBJ2-5,-,TRBV5-8,-
TGCAGTGCCCTCGGTGGCTACACCTTC,CSALGGYTF,TRBJ1-2,-,TRBV20-1,-
TGTGCCAGAAACTCTCCTGTTTTTAACTTATTTATCCCCTTC,CARNSPVFNLFIPF,TRBJ2-7,-,TRBV5-3,-
TGCGCCAGCAGCTTGGGGCACAATCAGCCCCAGCATTTT,CASSLGHNQPQHF,TRBJ1-5,-,TRBV5-1,-
TGTGCCAGCAGCTTATCCTCTTCCTACGAGCAGTACTTC,CASSLSSSYEQYF,TRBJ2-7,-,TRBV7-3,-
TGTGCCAGCAGTTTGCCACGCGGTGGCTACGAGCAGTACTTC,CASSLPRGGYEQYF,TRBJ2-7,-,TRBV28,-
TGTGCCACCAGCCTTGAAATAGACAGGAACTACACCTTC,CATSLEIDRNYTF,TRBJ1-2,-,TRBV15,-
TGTGCCAGCACCCTGGACAGAGCCTCCTACGAGCAGTACTTC,CASTLDRASYEQYF,TRBJ2-7,-,TRBV5-6,-
TGTGCCAGCAGTGAGGCCCTGATTTTTCCAGATACGCAGTATTTT,CASSEALIFPDTQYF,TRBJ2-3,-,TRBV2,-
TGTGCCAGCAACTTATTCGGGACAGGGGGCGCTTGGGCCTTC,CASNLFGTGGAWAF,TRBJ1-2,-,TRBV5-6,TRBD1
TGTGCCAGCAGTGGTAGGGGGGGGCAAGAGACCCAGTACTTC,CASSGRGGQETQYF,TRBJ2-5,-,TRBV6-5,-
TGTGCCAGCAGCCAGCACAGGGGAGGCAATCAGCCCCAGCATTTT,CASSQHRGGNQPQHF,TRBJ1-5,few,TRBV6-5,TRBD1
TGCAGCGGCAGGGGGGCAGGGATGTTGGAAACTGAAGCTTTCTTT,CSGRGAGMLETEAFF,TRBJ1-1,-,TRBV29-1,TRBD1
TGTGCCAGCAGTCAGGACAGGGGGGCTTACAATGAGCAGTTCTTC,CASSQDRGAYNEQFF,TRBJ2-1,once,TRBV2,TRBD1
TGTGCCATCAGTGAGTCTGGGGCTAGCGGACGCTCCTACAATGAGCAGTTCTTC,CAISESGASGRSYNEQFF,TRBJ2-1,-,TRBV10-3,TRBD2
TGTGCCAGCAGCTTGTCCCCGGAGACCCAGTACTTC,CASSLSPETQYF,TRBJ2-5,-,TRBV11-3,-
TGCAGCGTCACACTAGGCAGGGGAAGCACAGATACGCAGTATTTT,CSVTLGRGSTDTQYF,TRBJ2-3,-,TRBV29-1,-
TGTGCCAGCAGCCAGAGTTTAGCGGGTTGGAGGACCGGGGAGCTGTTTTTT,CASSQSLAGWRTGELFF,TRBJ2-2,-,TRBV7-9,TRBD2
TGTGCCAGTAGTACGCTTTCTAGCGGGAGGGCCACAGATACGCAGTATTTT,CASSTLSSGRATDTQYF,TRBJ2-3,once,TRBV19,TRBD2
TGCAGCGTTGATGGTCTCGGGAGGGGGTCTAACTATGGCTACACCTTC,CSVDGLGRGSNYGYTF,TRBJ1-2,-,TRBV29-1,-
TGTGCCAGCAGTTACGAAGGGGGTAGGAGTGAGACCCAGTACTTC,CASSYEGGRSETQYF,TRBJ2-5,-,TRBV6-6,-
TGTGCCAGCTCACCTAACGTTATGGCCTCTGGAAACACCATATATTTT,CASSPNVMASGNTIYF,TRBJ1-3,-,TRBV18,-
TGTGCCAGCAGCGGGCGGGACAGGGTCGCAGAGACCCAGTACTTC,CASSGRDRVAETQYF,TRBJ2-5,-,TRBV7-9,TRBD1
TGTGCCAGCAGCTGGCCGAACACCGGGGAGCTGTTTTTT,CASSWPNTGELFF,TRBJ2-2,-,TRBV7-8,-
TGTGCCAGCAGCGTTCGACAGGGGTTGACTAATGAAAAACTGTTTTTT,CASSVRQGLTNEKLFF,TRBJ1-4,-,TRBV11-2,TRBD1
TGTGCCAGCAGCCAAAATAGTGGGAGAACCTACAATGAGCAGTTCTTC,CASSQNSGRTYNEQFF,TRBJ2-1,-,TRBV4-2,-
TGTGCCAGCAGTTACTCGGCCAACAGGAACACTGAAGCTTTCTTT,CASSYSANRNTEAFF,TRBJ1-1,-,TRBV6-5,-
TGTGCCAGCAGCCCCGGGACAGGGAATTCTTACGAGCAGTACTTC,CASSPGTGNSYEQYF,TRBJ2-7,few,TRBV6-5,TRBD1
TGCGCCAGCAGCACAAAACCCGGCGGGAATCAGCCCCAGCATTTT,CASSTKPGGNQPQHF,TRBJ1-5,-,TRBV4-1,-
TGTGCCAGGCGGACTGGGAAAGAGACCCAGTACTTC,CARRTGKETQYF,TRBJ2-5,-,TRBV19,-
TGCGCCAGCAGCCAAGAGCGGCGGGGGGGCCTCGGTGAGCAGTTCTTC,CASSQERRGGLGEQFF,TRBJ2-1,-,TRBV4-1,TRBD2
TGTGCCTGGAGCTACAGGGGTGCCAATCAGCCCCAGCATTTT,CAWSYRGANQPQHF,TRBJ1-5,-,TRBV30,TRBD1
TGTGCCAGCAGCTTCGTCGGCTACGAGCAGTACTTC,CASSFVGYEQYF,TRBJ2-7,-,TRBV7-9,-
TGTGCCAGCAGTTCGCGGACTAGCGCCTACCCCGGCGAGCAGTACTTC,CASSSRTSAYPGEQYF,TRBJ2-7,-,TRBV7-9,TRBD2
TGTGCCAGCAGCGTAGGGACAGGGATTCCCGGGGAGCTGTTTTTT,CASSVGTGIPGELFF,TRBJ2-2,-,TRBV9,TRBD1
TGTGCCAGCAGTCACCGAGACAGGATTGAAGCTTTCTTT,CASSHRDRIEAFF,TRBJ1-1,-,TRBV6-5,-
TGTGCCAGCAGAACTTCCGTGGGGGGGAGTCCCCAGCATTTT,CASRTSVGGSPQHF,TRBJ1-5,-,TRBV28,-